Below are 20 T cell receptor beta chains sequenced from a single sample in a study of T cell repertoires in cytomegalovirus infection. TCRdb itself ran the reads through MiXCR, one entry per CDR3 protein. In the table there are 680,000 or so distinct CDR3 sequences, less than 40% of which are singletons. The sample comprised PBMCs. The source is a human donor in good health (CMV status not recorded). Some clones in this sample may be carry-over from other donors' samples.

This clonotype appeared many times. The V gene is TRBV5-4, the J gene TRBJ1-1, with 7 bases that match TRBD1. The CDR3 is 16 amino acids. V was pared by 4 bases and J by 4 bases, with 13 bases of the junction left unmatched. The germline V gene has CDR1 SGHNT and CDR2 YYREEE (reference sequence). Here the CDR3 reads CASSRPDRSSATEAFF. The CDR3 DNA is TGTGCCAGCAGCCGACCGGACAGGTCGTCCGCCACTGAAGCTTTCTTT.

This chain joins TRBV2 and TRBJ1-1, with D perhaps matching TRBD1 (6 bases). The V and J ends lost 8 bases and 1 base respectively, with 14 bases between them. The CDR3 consists of 14 residues. CDR1 and CDR2 (germline): SNHLY, FYNNEI. The CDR3, as DNA: TGTGCCAGCCAGGGACGGGGACAGAACACTGAAGCTTTCTTT. Its translation: CASQGRGQNTEAFF. The full variable domain, rest sourced from reference TRBV2 and TRBJ1-1, is EPEVTQTPSHQVTQMGQEVILRCVPISNHLYFYWYRQILGQKVEFLVSFYNNEISEKSEIFDDQFSVERPDGSNFTLKIRSTKLEDSAMYFCASQGRGQNTEAFFGQGTRLTVV.

This clonotype was counted only a few times. The chain uses TRBV12-5 and TRBJ1-1; D possibly corresponds to TRBD1 (6 bases). CDR1 and CDR2 (germline): LGHNT, FRNRAP. Between the trimmed V and J ends, which lost 2 bases and 0 bases, there was a span of 22 bases. The CDR3 spans 19 residues. The CDR3, as DNA: TGTGCTAGTGGTTTGCCCCAGGGGACCGCCGGGGGGATGAACACTGAAGCTTTCTTT. This gives the protein CASGLPQGTAGGMNTEAFF.

The V and J genes are TRBV28 and TRBJ2-3, with 9 bases that match TRBD2. Per the germline V gene, CDR1 is MDHEN and CDR2 is SYDVKM. The CDR3 runs 17 residues. After removal of 2 bases from V and 3 bases from J, the junction contained 9 bases not matched to a gene. CDR3 loop: CASSLGASGRRTDTQYF. The CDR3, as DNA: TGTGCCAGCAGTTTAGGTGCGAGCGGGAGGAGGACAGATACGCAGTATTTT. Variable domain in full (rest from reference TRBV28 and TRBJ2-3): DVKVTQSSRYLVKRTGEKVFLECVQDMDHENMFWYRQDPGLGLRLIYFSYDVKMKEKGDIPEGYSVSREKKERFSLILESASTNQTSMYLCASSLGASGRRTDTQYFGPGTRLTVL.

The chain links TRBV12-3 or TRBV12-4 to TRBJ1-2; unclear D gene. The CDR3 runs 13 residues. The V gene lost 3 bases and the J gene lost 8 bases, with 13 bases spanning the gap. CDR3 sequence: CASSFRDVWGYTF. In DNA form, the CDR3 reads TGTGCCAGCAGTTTTCGAGACGTATGGGGCTACACCTTC.

V usage is TRBV12-3 or TRBV12-4 and J usage is TRBJ2-1; D may match TRBD1 or TRBD2 (6 bases each). CDR3 size: 13 residues. Trimming left V 6 bases short and J 7 bases short, with 13 bases between. The CDR3 spells CASSRGTQNEQFF. As DNA, the CDR3 is TGTGCCAGCAGCCGCGGGACACAAAATGAGCAGTTCTTC.

In its sample, this clonotype was seen once. This likely comes from a read error, as the CDR3 has no conserved phenylalanine or tryptophan at its end. This rearrangement joins TRBV7-2 to TRBJ2-1; TRBD2 agrees at 12 bases. This CDR3 is built from 18 residues. Unmatched junction bases numbered 6, after V lost 3 bases and J lost 0 bases. Looked up from germline, CDR1 is SGHTA and CDR2 is FQGNSA. DNA of the CDR3: TGTGCCAGCAGCTTGGGGCTAGCGGGAGGGCCCTCCTACAATGAGCAGTTCTTA. It is translated as CASSLGLAGGPSYNEQFL.

The rearrangement links TRBV28 to TRBJ1-1; 9 nucleotides agree with TRBD1. Germline V lookup: CDR1 MDHEN, CDR2 SYDVKM. V dropped 5 bases and J dropped 11; count of bases not matched to a gene: 18. The CDR3 extends over 16 amino acids. In DNA form, the CDR3 reads TGTGCCAGCAGTAGGTCCGGGACAGGGCGGCGGAGGGAGGCTTTCTTT. Translation: CASSRSGTGRRREAFF.

In the case of this clonotype: No conserved phenylalanine or tryptophan is present at the end of the CDR3, so a read error is the likely explanation. The rearrangement links TRBV7-2 to TRBJ2-3; 9 nucleotides match TRBD2. Per the germline V gene, CDR1 is SGHTA and CDR2 is FQGNSA. The CDR3 spans 16 residues. In DNA, the CDR3 is TGTGACAGCAGCTTAGGGACTAGCCCCCCCGCAGATACGCAGTATTTG. It translates to CDSSLGTSPPADTQYL.

This chain uses TRBV7-2 with TRBJ2-1; D is possibly TRBD1 or TRBD2 (6 bases each). Trimming left V 5 bases short and J 10 bases short, with 15 bases between. The CDR3 is 13 residues long. Germline-derived CDR1 and CDR2 are SGHTA and FQGNSA. CDR3 coding DNA: TGTGCCAGCAGCGACCGGGGGCCGTGGGAGCAGTTCTTC. It specifies CASSDRGPWEQFF.

This clonotype turned up a few times. The chain uses TRBV10-3 and TRBJ1-1, with D perhaps matching TRBD1 (5 bases). V lost 4 bases, J lost 0 bases, and 6 bases lay in between. There are 13 residues in the CDR3. CDR1 and CDR2 (germline): ENHRY, SYGVKD. Here the CDR3 reads CAISGGMNTEAFF. In DNA, the CDR3 is TGTGCCATCAGTGGGGGCATGAACACTGAAGCTTTCTTT.

The CDR3 nucleotides read TGCAGTGCTAGAGACCCCAGGACAGGGGCCGGGGAGACCCAGTACTTC. Translating it yields CSARDPRTGAGETQYF. The chain carries TRBV20-1 and TRBJ2-5; 9 bases are a match to TRBD1. Germline V gene lookup returns CDR1 DFQATT and CDR2 SNEGSKA (reference sequence). CDR3 length: 16 residues. V dropped 0 bases and J dropped 5; count of bases not matched to a gene: 10.

This clonotype was observed a few times. The chain employs TRBV4-1 and TRBJ2-5; tentative D call: TRBD1 (5 bases). Germline CDR1 reads MGHRA; CDR2 reads YSYEKL. The CDR3 covers 16 residues. With 0 bases removed from V and 5 bases from J, the gap between germline ends came to 16 bases. The CDR3 here is CASSQDQSRVGETQYF. In nucleotides, the CDR3 is TGCGCCAGCAGCCAAGATCAGAGCAGGGTAGGCGAGACCCAGTACTTC.

This clonotype was seen a few times. The chain has TRBV28 and TRBJ1-5, with TRBD1 matching 7 bases. The CDR3 spans 16 residues. V gave up 4 bases and J gave up 2 bases; unmatched junction bases: 8. Germline lookup yields CDR1 MDHEN and CDR2 SYDVKM. The CDR3 sequence is CASSYYGTDGNQPQHF. The CDR3 DNA follows: TGTGCCAGCAGTTACTACGGGACAGACGGCAATCAGCCCCAGCATTTT.

The sample holds many counts of this clonotype. Written as DNA, the CDR3 is TGCAGTGCTACGAGGGGACTAGCGGGGACCAATGAGCAGTTCTTC. Protein sequence: CSATRGLAGTNEQFF. This chain connects TRBV20-1 to TRBJ2-1, with 13 bases that match TRBD2. The germline gives CDR1 DFQATT, CDR2 SNEGSKA (reference sequence). This CDR3 region has 15 residues. V was clipped by 4 bases and J by 6 bases; unmatched bases: 6.

V gene TRBV14 combines with J gene TRBJ1-1; 8 nucleotides line up with TRBD1. CDR1 is SGHDN and CDR2 is FVKESK in the germline V gene. The trim removed 4 bases at V and 3 bases at J, leaving 10 bases unmatched. The CDR3 totals 16 residues. Here the CDR3 DNA reads TGTGCCAGCAGCCTAAGGACAGGGAAGGATGACACTGAAGCTTTCTTT. Its translation: CASSLRTGKDDTEAFF.

A note on this clonotype: One end of the junction is discordant with germline, which a read error may explain. This rearrangement joins TRBV29-1 to TRBJ2-3; 8 bases map to TRBD1. CDR1 is SQVTM and CDR2 is ANQGSEA in the germline V gene. The CDR3 covers 15 residues. The CDR3 DNA reads TGCAGCGGCCGACGTAGGACAGGGAGCACAGATACGCCGTATTTT. Translation gives CSGRRRTGSTDTPYF.

The genes are TRBV28 and TRBJ2-7; D possibly corresponds to TRBD1 (5 bases). CDR1 is MDHEN and CDR2 is SYDVKM in the germline V gene. Trimming took 3 bases from V and 3 from J, leaving 21 bases between them. CDR3 length: 17 residues. The CDR3 DNA reads as TGTGCCAGCAGTTTTCGTAGGGGCCCCCTTACCTTCTACGAGCAGTACTTC. Translation gives CASSFRRGPLTFYEQYF.

This clonotype was seen only a few times. The V gene is TRBV5-1, the J gene TRBJ1-6; D is uncertain. In germline, CDR1 is SGHRS, CDR2 YFSETQ. The V end lost 5 bases, the J end lost 15 bases, and 18 bases lay between the germline ends. The CDR3 is made up of 13 amino acids. CDR3: CASRPWARGDLHF. The CDR3 nucleotides are TGCGCCAGCAGGCCTTGGGCGCGCGGCGACCTCCACTTT. The variable domain in full, with the rest retrieved from reference TRBV5-1 and TRBJ1-6, is KAGVTQTPRYLIKTRGQQVTLSCSPISGHRSVSWYQQTPGQGLQFLFEYFSETQRNKGNFPGRFSGRQFSNSRSEMNVSTLELGDSALYLCASRPWARGDLHFGNGTRLTVT.

V gene TRBV5-1 combines with J gene TRBJ2-7; D is possibly TRBD2 (6 bases). Per germline, CDR1 SGHRS and CDR2 YFSETQ. With 5 bases removed from V and 5 bases from J, the gap between germline ends came to 17 bases. The CDR3 has 14 residues. The CDR3 loop is CASRRVLGGHEQYF. The CDR3 DNA is TGCGCCAGCAGACGGGTGTTGGGAGGCCACGAGCAGTACTTC. The full variable domain, its missing parts supplied by reference TRBV5-1 and TRBJ2-7, is KAGVTQTPRYLIKTRGQQVTLSCSPISGHRSVSWYQQTPGQGLQFLFEYFSETQRNKGNFPGRFSGRQFSNSRSEMNVSTLELGDSALYLCASRRVLGGHEQYFGPGTRLTVT.